This paragraph reports one T cell receptor beta chain. The V gene lost 7 bases and the J gene lost 2 bases, with 19 bases spanning the gap. From germline, CDR1 is SGHTA and CDR2 FQGNSA. The CDR3 loop spans 16 amino acids. TCRdb reanalysed the 5' RACE reads using MiXCR and keeps one entry per CDR3 protein. The sample lists 200,000 to 300,000 distinct CDR3 sequences, about a sixth occurring once. The data were taken from a study of T-cell memory formation after mild COVID-19. The chain has TRBV7-2 and TRBJ2-3; tentatively, D is TRBD1 (5 bases). The TCR originated in a man aged 18 to 30 who had mild COVID-19 (a few samples of this study predate the infection). Cell type and time point are not known. Sequenced sample: PBMCs or a T cell subset sorted from them (not recorded which). The CDR3 is CASTPLGRATTDTQYF. The CDR3 DNA follows: TGTGCCAGCACCCCCTTAGGCAGGGCGACCACAGATACGCAGTATTTT.